The 13 T cell receptor beta chains below come from one sample, sequenced in a study of shared clonotypes between healthy human individuals. Profiling relied on immunoSEQ multiplex PCR, and the TCRdb table lists in-frame clones only, not all of them. The sample includes millions of clones, 85% to 95% of them seen just once. The specimen was naive CD4+ T cells sorted from blood. Subset in this sample: CD45RA+ positively selected. These receptors came from a man aged 18-30 years in good health.

The chain links TRBV5-1 to TRBJ1-1; 7 bases agree with TRBD1. This CDR3 region has 16 residues. Germline trimming cut 0 bases from V and 0 bases from J; bases unmatched to any gene: 5. Germline V lookup: CDR1 SGHRS, CDR2 YFSETQ. CDR3 loop: CASSLDGTALNTEAFF. The CDR3 region has the DNA TGCGCCAGCAGCTTGGATGGGACAGCTCTGAACACTGAAGCTTTCTTT.

This rearrangement joins TRBV29-1 to TRBJ1-4; tentative D call: TRBD1 (6 bases). Germline values: CDR1 SQVTM, CDR2 ANQGSEA. V was clipped by 4 bases and J by 0 bases, with 12 bases between them. This CDR3 comprises 15 residues. CDR3 sequence: CSVVGGSSTNEKLFF. As DNA, the CDR3 is TGCAGCGTTGTTGGGGGCAGTTCAACTAATGAAAAACTGTTTTTT.

Remarks on this clone: Within the sample, other DNA sequences also encode this same CDR3. This chain links TRBV7-3 with TRBJ1-1; TRBD1 matches 7 bases. The CDR3 runs 14 residues. With V trimmed by 1 base and J by 2 bases, 1 base remained unmatched. Germline CDR1 and CDR2: SGHTA and FQGTGA. The CDR3 DNA reads TGTGCCAGCAGCTTAAAAGGGGGCAACACTGAAGCTTTCTTT. The encoded protein is CASSLKGGNTEAFF.

The rearrangement links TRBV19 to TRBJ2-2; no firm D call. The germline V gene has CDR1 LNHDA and CDR2 SQIVND (reference sequence). This CDR3 spans 14 amino acids. V was cut by 4 bases and J by 3 bases, with 9 bases left in between. The CDR3 region is CASSTSWDTGELFF. CDR3 in DNA: TGTGCCAGTAGTACGAGCTGGGACACCGGGGAGCTGTTTTTT.

Turning to this clone: Other DNA sequences from this sample encode an identical CDR3 as well. The chain combines TRBV29-1 with TRBJ2-7, with 7 positions matching TRBD1. This CDR3 contains 12 residues. Germline V CDR1 and CDR2: SQVTM, ANQGSEA. Trimming took 6 bases from V and 3 from J; bases not matched to a gene: 5. CDR3 residues: CSVLRDSYEQYF. The DNA of the CDR3 is TGCAGCGTACTGAGGGACAGCTACGAGCAGTACTTC.

In the case of this clone: Different DNA sequences within this sample yield the same CDR3. The chain carries TRBV5-1 and TRBJ2-7; no firm D call. V lost 5 bases, J lost 1 base, and 10 bases lay in between. Germline lookup yields CDR1 SGHRS and CDR2 YFSETQ. CDR3 size: 13 residues. The CDR3 loop reads CASRQSSSYEQYF. The CDR3 DNA is TGCGCCAGCAGGCAAAGTAGTTCCTACGAGCAGTACTTC.

This clone was seen just once. The chain recombines TRBV29-1 with TRBJ2-7; D possibly corresponds to TRBD1 (5 bases). The CDR3 contains 11 residues. Trimming removed 4 bases from V and 5 bases from J, with 9 bases in between. CDR1 SQVTM and CDR2 ANQGSEA come from the germline V gene. The CDR3 here is CSVGRVDEQYF. DNA of the CDR3: TGCAGCGTTGGCAGGGTGGACGAGCAGTACTTC.

In this sample, this clone turned up many times. Other DNA sequences in the sample encode the same CDR3. J is TRBJ2-3 and V is TRBV30; possible D gene TRBD2, 5 bases. Germline values: CDR1 GTSNPN, CDR2 SVGIG (reference sequence). The CDR3 totals 12 residues. With 5 bases removed from V and 4 bases from J, the gap between germline ends came to 10 bases. This CDR3 is CAWSPGADTQYF. The CDR3 DNA reads TGTGCCTGGTCCCCCGGGGCAGATACGCAGTATTTT.

Remarks on this clone: Other DNA sequences in the same sample also yield this CDR3. The chain links TRBV7-9 to TRBJ1-4, with a weak D call TRBD1 (6 bases). Trimming stripped 2 bases from V and 3 bases from J, with 7 bases between. Per the germline V gene, CDR1 is SEHNR and CDR2 is FQNEAQ (reference sequence). CDR3 size: 14 residues. CDR3 amino acids: CASSLQGSNEKLFF. CDR3 bases: TGTGCCAGCAGCTTACAGGGGTCTAATGAAAAACTGTTTTTT.

With regard to this clone: The same CDR3 arises from other DNA sequences in this sample as well. The chain recombines TRBV10-3 with TRBJ1-4; D is ambiguous. The CDR3 covers 14 residues. CDR1 is ENHRY, CDR2 SYGVKD, per germline. With 2 bases removed from V and 0 bases from J, the gap between germline ends came to 4 bases. The CDR3 region is CAISEGATNEKLFF. In DNA, the CDR3 is TGTGCCATCAGTGAGGGGGCAACTAATGAAAAACTGTTTTTT.

On this clone: This sample also contains other DNA sequences that code for the same CDR3. This chain connects TRBV18 to TRBJ1-6, with 8 bases identical to TRBD1. CDR1 is KGHSH and CDR2 is LQKENI in the germline V gene. V trimming: 3 bases; J trimming: 7 bases; junction bases outside the gene matches: 5. The CDR3 has 15 amino acids. The DNA of the CDR3 is TGTGCCAGCTCACCCTATGGACAGGGAAATTCACCCCTCCACTTT. It specifies CASSPYGQGNSPLHF.

This clone was seen a single time. For the CDR3, the DNA is TGTGCCAGCAGCTCCATGGACGGTGTGAACACTGAAGCTTTCTTT. Translated: CASSSMDGVNTEAFF. The chain recombines TRBV5-4 with TRBJ1-1, with D uncertain. V dropped 3 bases and J dropped 0 bases, with 12 bases sitting between them. Germline values: CDR1 SGHNT, CDR2 YYREEE (reference sequence). The CDR3 runs 15 residues.

The V gene is TRBV30, the J gene TRBJ2-5, with TRBD1 matching over 8 bases. This CDR3 spans 16 amino acids. CDR1 and CDR2 (germline): GTSNPN, SVGIG (reference sequence). Trimming at V came to 5 bases and at J to 2 bases, leaving 13 bases not matched to a gene. DNA for the CDR3: TGTGCCTGGGCCACGGAAAGGACAGGGCAGCAAGAGACCCAGTACTTC. Residues: CAWATERTGQQETQYF.